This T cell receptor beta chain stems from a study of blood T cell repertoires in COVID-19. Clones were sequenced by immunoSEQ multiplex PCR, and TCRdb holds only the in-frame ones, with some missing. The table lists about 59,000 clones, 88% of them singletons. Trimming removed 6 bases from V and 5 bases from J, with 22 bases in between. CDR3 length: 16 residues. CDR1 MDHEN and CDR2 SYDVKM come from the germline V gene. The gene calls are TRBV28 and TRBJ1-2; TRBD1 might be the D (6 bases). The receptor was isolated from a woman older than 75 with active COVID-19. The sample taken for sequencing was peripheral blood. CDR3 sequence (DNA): TGTGCCAGCAGGGCGGGGGCCCTGGCCACACTATATGGCTACACCTTC. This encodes CASRAGALATLYGYTF.